Detailed here is one T cell receptor beta chain. Its antigen is not known. Through a sample-barcoded 5' primer and a J-beta primer mix, a second PCR was run for 7 to 11 cycles. A template-switch adaptor containing 12 random nucleotides labeled each cDNA molecule. TCRdb passed the 5' RACE reads through MiXCR, listing each CDR3 protein once. The sample lists roughly 1.9 million distinct CDR3 sequences; around 40% were seen once. The data are from a study of blood T cells in healthy people across ages. Study-level results: Roughly linear age-related decline in beta diversity appeared, significant by age about 40.

Each sample used at least 6 million PBMCs. The TCR originated in a human donor in good health. The sequencing input was blood.

In DNA form, the CDR3 reads TGCAGTGCCCTACATACTAATGAAAAACTGTTTTTT. Protein: CSALHTNEKLFF. V is TRBV20-1 and J is TRBJ1-4; no definite D call. Germline CDR1 DFQATT, CDR2 SNEGSKA (reference sequence). The CDR3 covers 12 residues. V dropped 6 bases and J dropped 2 bases, with 7 bases sitting between them.